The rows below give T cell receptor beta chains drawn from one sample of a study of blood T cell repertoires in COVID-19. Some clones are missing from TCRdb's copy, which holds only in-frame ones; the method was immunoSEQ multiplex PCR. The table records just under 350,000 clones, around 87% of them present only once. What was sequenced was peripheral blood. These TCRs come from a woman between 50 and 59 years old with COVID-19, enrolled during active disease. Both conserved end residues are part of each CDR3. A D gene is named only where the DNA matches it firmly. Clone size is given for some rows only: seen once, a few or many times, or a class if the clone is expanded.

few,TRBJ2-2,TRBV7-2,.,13,CASSLMLYGELFF,TGTGCCAGCAGCTTGATGCTCTACGGGGAGCTGTTTTTT
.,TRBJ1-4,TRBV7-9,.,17,CASSLNARRAGNEKLFF,TGTGCCAGCAGCTTAAACGCCCGGAGGGCAGGAAATGAAAAACTGTTTTTT
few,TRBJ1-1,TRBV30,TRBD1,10,CAWSAGGAFF,TGTGCCTGGAGTGCAGGGGGAGCTTTCTTT
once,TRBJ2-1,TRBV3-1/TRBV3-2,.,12,CASSFSVNEQFF,TGTGCCAGCAGCTTCAGCGTCAATGAGCAGTTCTTC
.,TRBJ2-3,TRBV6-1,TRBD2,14,CASSDGGRTDTQYF,TGTGCCAGCAGTGACGGCGGGAGGACAGATACGCAGTATTTT
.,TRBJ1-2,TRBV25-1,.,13,CASSSGQLRGYTF,TGTGCCAGCAGTTCTGGACAGCTCCGTGGCTACACCTTC
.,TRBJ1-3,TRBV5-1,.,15,CASSFGQSSGNTIYF,TGCGCCAGCAGCTTTGGACAGAGCTCTGGAAACACCATATATTTT
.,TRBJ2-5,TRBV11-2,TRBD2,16,CASSLELAGIQETQYF,TGTGCCAGCAGCTTAGAGCTAGCGGGAATACAAGAGACCCAGTACTTC
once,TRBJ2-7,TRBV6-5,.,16,CASSYWARSSSYEQYF,TGTGCCAGCAGTTACTGGGCCAGGTCGTCCTCCTACGAGCAGTACTTC
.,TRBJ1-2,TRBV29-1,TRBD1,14,CSVRPQGGNYGYTF,TGCAGCGTCCGCCCACAGGGGGGGAACTATGGCTACACCTTC
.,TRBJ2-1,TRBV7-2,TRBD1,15,CASSLRGTGVNEQFF,TGTGCCAGCAGCTTACGCGGGACAGGGGTTAATGAGCAGTTCTTC
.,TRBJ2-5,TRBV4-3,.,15,CASSQDNAAGGTQYF,TGCGCCAGCAGCCAAGACAATGCCGCCGGAGGGACCCAGTACTTC
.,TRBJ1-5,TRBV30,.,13,CAWSVRGLQPQHF,TGTGCCTGGAGTGTACGGGGATTGCAGCCCCAGCATTTT
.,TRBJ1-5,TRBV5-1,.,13,CASSSGVGQPQHF,TGCGCCAGCAGCTCAGGGGTGGGACAGCCCCAGCATTTT
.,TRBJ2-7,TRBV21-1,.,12,CASSKCAHEQYF,TGTGCCAGCAGCAAATGCGCGCACGAGCAGTACTTC